The 10 T cell receptor beta chains below come from one sample, sequenced in a study of response to subunit inactivated influenza vaccine. TCRdb independently ran MiXCR on the RT-PCR reads; one entry per CDR3 protein. The sample lists 500,000 to 600,000 distinct CDR3 sequences, under 9% occurring once. Sample: PBMCs from blood, taken 23 months after vaccination. These receptors all come from a man aged 50-75 years who received an inactivated influenza vaccine.

This clonotype was detected ten times or more. This chain uses TRBV28 with TRBJ2-1; D is ambiguous. This CDR3 region has 12 residues. V gave up 2 bases and J gave up 12 bases, with 11 bases separating them. The V gene's germline CDR1 is MDHEN and CDR2 SYDVKM. This CDR3 is CASSLISFGQFF. In DNA, the CDR3 is TGTGCCAGCAGTTTAATAAGTTTTGGGCAGTTCTTC.

The table lists this clonotype with many counts. In DNA form, the CDR3 reads TGTGCCATCAGTGAGCGGGTGGGTAGCAATCAGCCCCAGCATTTT. Its translation: CAISERVGSNQPQHF. V is TRBV10-3 and J is TRBJ1-5; D gene unclear. The V gene's germline CDR1 is ENHRY and CDR2 SYGVKD. This CDR3 has 15 residues. The V gene lost 2 bases and the J gene lost 0 bases, with 8 bases spanning the gap.

The chain combines TRBV27 with TRBJ2-7; no clear D. The CDR3 runs 14 residues. Trimming took off 5 bases at V and 2 bases at J, with 13 bases between the two ends. CDR1 and CDR2 from the germline V gene are MNHEY and SMNVEV (reference sequence). CDR3 amino acids: CASSKLGIPYEQYF. The CDR3 nucleotides read TGTGCCAGCAGTAAATTAGGCATACCCTACGAGCAGTACTTC.

This clonotype appeared many times. The gene calls are TRBV12-3 or TRBV12-4 and TRBJ2-4; 9 bases match TRBD2. The CDR3 runs to 14 residues. V was pared by 3 bases and J by 7 bases, with 4 bases of the junction left unmatched. The CDR3 nucleotides read TGTGCCAGCAGTTTGGGAGGACTAGCGAACATTCAGTACTTC. Amino acid sequence: CASSLGGLANIQYF.

This chain connects TRBV2 to TRBJ2-7; D uncertain. There are 12 residues in the CDR3. The V end was cut by 7 bases, the J end by 0 bases, with 7 bases between. The germline V gene encodes CDR1 SNHLY and CDR2 FYNNEI. CDR3 coding DNA: TGTGCCAGCACCCCCTTCTCCTACGAGCAGTACTTC. Encoded protein: CASTPFSYEQYF.

V usage is TRBV3-1 and J usage is TRBJ1-6, with D hard to call. The CDR3 runs 14 residues. Per the germline V gene, CDR1 is LGHDT and CDR2 is YNNKEL (reference sequence). The ends were cut back, 0 bases at V and 13 bases at J, with 13 bases in the middle. Here the CDR3 reads CASSQDYGESPLHF. The CDR3 DNA reads TGTGCCAGCAGCCAAGATTATGGGGAATCCCCCCTCCACTTT.

This clonotype was seen ten or more times. The chain has TRBV20-1 and TRBJ2-7; 8 bases agree with TRBD2. Germline V gene data show CDR1 as DFQATT and CDR2 as SNEGSKA (reference sequence). The CDR3 contains 13 residues. The CDR3 protein is CGSWVAGSYEQYF. CDR3 bases: TGCGGCTCCTGGGTAGCGGGATCCTACGAGCAGTACTTC.

The J gene is TRBJ2-4, the V gene TRBV20-1; 12 bases are shared with TRBD2. In germline, CDR1 is DFQATT, CDR2 SNEGSKA (reference sequence). The junction had 6 bases not matched to a gene; V was cut back by 7 bases and J by 2 bases. The CDR3 has 15 amino acids. Here the CDR3 DNA reads TGCAGTGTCACCGGGACTAGCGGGCCCAAAAACATTCAGTACTTC. Amino acids: CSVTGTSGPKNIQYF.

The chain joins TRBV3-1 to TRBJ1-1; D is unresolved. CDR1 is LGHDT, CDR2 YNNKEL, per germline (reference sequence). Between the trimmed V and J ends, which lost 0 bases and 4 bases, there was a span of 9 bases. The CDR3 has 14 residues. The DNA for the CDR3 is TGTGCCAGCAGCCAAGACTTATCAAGCACTGAAGCTTTCTTT. Residues: CASSQDLSSTEAFF.

This sequence joins TRBV12-5 and TRBJ2-2, with 8 bases matching TRBD2. The CDR3 has 16 residues. Germline V lookup: CDR1 LGHNT, CDR2 FRNRAP. V shed 0 bases and J 2 bases; nucleotides not matched to a gene: 2. The CDR3 protein is CASGLVLAGNTGELFF. The CDR3 coding sequence is TGTGCTAGTGGTTTGGTATTAGCGGGAAACACCGGGGAGCTGTTTTTT.